The rows below give T cell receptor beta chains drawn from one sample of a study of blood T cell repertoires in COVID-19. Sequencing used immunoSEQ multiplex PCR; TCRdb keeps in-frame clones, though not all of them. Found here are 100,000 to 150,000 clones, around three quarters of them singletons; the top ten hold 5% to 7.5%. Sequencing was carried out using peripheral blood. These receptors all stem from a man between 65 and 80 years old with acute or convalescent COVID-19. Both conserved end residues are trimmed from each CDR3.

TRBV28	TRBJ2-1	ASGIAPSSYNEQF
TRBV5-5	TRBJ1-5	ASSWGTGGQPQH
TRBV15	TRBJ2-7	ATSTWDRASREQY
TRBV19	TRBJ2-7	ASSSTQSTGYYEQY
TRBV7-2	TRBJ2-3	ASSPSSGGPDTQY
TRBV18	TRBJ2-7	ASSPGQDWSYEQY
TRBV27	TRBJ1-1	ASRQFQQGLEAF
TRBV5-4	TRBJ2-1	ASLRTSGGYNEQF
TRBV19	TRBJ2-1	ASSLRLALNQNEQF
TRBV14	TRBJ2-7	ASSQNRDEQY
TRBV7-3	TRBJ2-1	ASSRTSGPYNEQF
TRBV5-4	TRBJ2-7	ASSSIQGDSYEQY
TRBV5-1	TRBJ1-5	ASSLGGYSNQPQH
TRBV7-8	TRBJ2-7	ASSLSGIIPYEQY
TRBV7-6	TRBJ2-2	ASSLGVNTGELF
TRBV18	TRBJ2-2	ASSPGQNTGELF
TRBV3-1/TRBV3-2	TRBJ2-7	ASSQGGTSGKQY
TRBV30	TRBJ2-2	AWSSSHSVQRPPTVEANTGELF
TRBV5-6	TRBJ1-2	ASSADRGSLDGYT
TRBV7-8	TRBJ2-1	ASSLRAGQGYNEQF
TRBV5-8	TRBJ2-5	ASSIDLGQGAPGETQY
TRBV7-3	TRBJ2-1	ASSFKGADEQF
TRBV5-6	TRBJ2-3	ASSLLQRSTDTQY
TRBV2	TRBJ1-3	ATHIIPQAGNTIY
TRBV6-2/TRBV6-3	TRBJ1-2	ASSYTRVYGYT
TRBV19	TRBJ1-5	ASTPLGAGGNQPQH
TRBV5-5	TRBJ1-1	ASNLQEYSGGYTEAF
TRBV11-2	TRBJ2-2	ASMEGAANTGELF
TRBV11-2	TRBJ2-3	ASSLETSGRVSTDTQY
TRBV11-1	TRBJ2-7	ASSLGGPGTYEQY
TRBV27	TRBJ1-5	ASSPGTGGNQPQH
TRBV5-1	TRBJ2-2	ASSLDRSANTGELF
TRBV9	TRBJ2-7	ASSLGSGEGYEQY
TRBV7-2	TRBJ2-7	ASSSLTGSPMY
TRBV7-2	TRBJ2-7	ASSLGAGTSGEQY
TRBV7-3	TRBJ2-7	ASSLSSGSSSSYEQY
TRBV19	TRBJ2-1	ASSSDTTRGV
TRBV5-1	TRBJ2-1	ASSLYGKSEQF
TRBV7-2	TRBJ2-1	ASSPRTGGYNEQF
TRBV9	TRBJ1-1	ASSTRTENTEAF
TRBV4-1	TRBJ1-2	ASSQGAGGLYGYT
TRBV7-2	TRBJ2-7	ASSFGRYTYEQY
TRBV5-4	TRBJ2-1	ASSLAGDRGYNEQF
TRBV3-1/TRBV3-2	TRBJ1-4	ASSWTYRGGNEKLF
TRBV6-6	TRBJ2-3	AILAGATDTQY
TRBV18	TRBJ2-5	ASSPIGAGETQY
TRBV15	TRBJ2-1	ATSRIQGVGNEQF
TRBV19	TRBJ2-3	ASSSLGGSTDTQY
TRBV4-3	TRBJ1-4	ASSRRTGLEVANEKLF
TRBV28	TRBJ2-1	ASSSAGGPHNEQF
TRBV4-3	TRBJ2-3	ASSQGRGAVDTQY
TRBV5-1	TRBJ2-1	ASSSLAGNEQF
TRBV7-2	TRBJ2-1	ASSLVRGRNEQF
TRBV6-6	TRBJ2-7	ASSPATYEQY
TRBV30	TRBJ1-5	AWSVLEGDQPQH
TRBV5-1	TRBJ2-1	ASSAGTSGSFGEQF
TRBV27	TRBJ2-1	ASRRWGTSGRAGYNEQF
TRBV6-5	TRBJ1-6	ASSYERTGGNSPLH
TRBV18	TRBJ2-7	ASSRTSSPSTRGYEQY
TRBV7-9	TRBJ2-7	ASSPDSSYEQY